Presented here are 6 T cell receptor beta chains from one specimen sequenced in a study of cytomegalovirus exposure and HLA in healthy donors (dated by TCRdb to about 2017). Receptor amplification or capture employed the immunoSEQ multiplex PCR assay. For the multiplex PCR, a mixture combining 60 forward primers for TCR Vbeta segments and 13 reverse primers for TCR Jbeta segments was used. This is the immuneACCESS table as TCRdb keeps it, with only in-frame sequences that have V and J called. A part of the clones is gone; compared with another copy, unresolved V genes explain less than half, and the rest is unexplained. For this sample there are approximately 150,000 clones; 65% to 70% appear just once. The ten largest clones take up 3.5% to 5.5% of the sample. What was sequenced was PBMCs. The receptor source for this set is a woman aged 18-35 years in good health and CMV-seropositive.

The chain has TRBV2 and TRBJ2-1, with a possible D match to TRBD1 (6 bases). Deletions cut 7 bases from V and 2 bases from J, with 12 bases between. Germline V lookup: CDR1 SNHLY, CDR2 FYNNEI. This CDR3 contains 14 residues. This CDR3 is CASTGQPAYNEQFF. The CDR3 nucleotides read TGTGCCAGCACGGGACAACCGGCCTACAATGAGCAGTTCTTC.

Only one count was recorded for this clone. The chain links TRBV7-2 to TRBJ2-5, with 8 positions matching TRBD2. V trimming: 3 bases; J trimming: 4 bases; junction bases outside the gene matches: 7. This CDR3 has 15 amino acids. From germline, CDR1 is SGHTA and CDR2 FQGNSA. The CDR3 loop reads CASSFHGGGRETQYF. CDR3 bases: TGTGCCAGCAGCTTTCACGGCGGGGGGAGAGAGACCCAGTACTTC.

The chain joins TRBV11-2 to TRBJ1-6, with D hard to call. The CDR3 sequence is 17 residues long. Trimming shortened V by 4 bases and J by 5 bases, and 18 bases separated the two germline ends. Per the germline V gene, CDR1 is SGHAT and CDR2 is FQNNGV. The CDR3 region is CASSSNTEPRNNSPLHF. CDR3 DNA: TGTGCCAGCAGCTCAAACACAGAGCCTCGAAATAATTCACCCCTCCACTTT.

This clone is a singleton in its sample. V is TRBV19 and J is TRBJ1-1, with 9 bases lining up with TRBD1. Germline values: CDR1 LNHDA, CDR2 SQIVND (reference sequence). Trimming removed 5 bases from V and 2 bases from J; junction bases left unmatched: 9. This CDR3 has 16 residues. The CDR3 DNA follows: TGTGCCAGTAGTGAGGCCGGGACAGGGCTTAACACTGAAGCTTTCTTT. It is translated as CASSEAGTGLNTEAFF. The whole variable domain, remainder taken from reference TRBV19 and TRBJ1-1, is DGGITQSPKYLFRKEGQNVTLSCEQNLNHDAMYWYRQDPGQGLRLIYYSQIVNDFQKGDIAEGYSVSREKKESFPLTVTSAQKNPTAFYLCASSEAGTGLNTEAFFGQGTRLTVV.

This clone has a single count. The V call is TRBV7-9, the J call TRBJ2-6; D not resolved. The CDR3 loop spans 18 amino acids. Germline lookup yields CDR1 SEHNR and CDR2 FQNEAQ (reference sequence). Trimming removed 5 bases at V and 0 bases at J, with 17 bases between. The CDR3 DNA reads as TGTGCCAGCAGCACGCTCAGGTTTTCATACTCTGGGGCCAACGTCCTGACTTTC. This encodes CASSTLRFSYSGANVLTF.

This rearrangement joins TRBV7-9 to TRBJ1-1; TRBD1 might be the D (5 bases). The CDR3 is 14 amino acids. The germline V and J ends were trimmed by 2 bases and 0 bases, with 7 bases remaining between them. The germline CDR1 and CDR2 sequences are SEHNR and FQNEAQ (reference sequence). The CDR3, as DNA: TGTGCCAGCAGCTTAAAACAGGTGAACACTGAAGCTTTCTTT. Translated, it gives CASSLKQVNTEAFF.